This paragraph reports one T cell receptor beta chain. There are 15 residues in the CDR3. Per the germline V gene, CDR1 is SGHDN and CDR2 is FVKESK. Trimming took off 6 bases at V and 0 bases at J, with 12 bases between the two ends. The sample originates from a study of early T cells in non-severe SARS-CoV-2 infection. Background on the study: Chains were not paired, and sequencing was done on bulk RNA from unsorted whole blood.

TCRdb fed the 5' RACE reads into MiXCR, producing one record per CDR3 protein. Of roughly 53,000 distinct CDR3 sequences in the sample, less than 15% were seen once. The rearrangement joins TRBV14 to TRBJ1-3; possibly TRBD1 for D (6 bases). The receptor comes from an adult who was a healthcare worker with PCR-confirmed SARS-CoV-2 infection or an uninfected control (not recorded which). The source was whole blood, collected at baseline. This chain's CDR3 is CASRLTGSSGNTIYF. The DNA of the CDR3 is TGTGCCAGCAGATTAACAGGGAGCTCTGGAAACACCATATATTTT. The whole variable domain, remainder taken from reference TRBV14 and TRBJ1-3, is EAGVTQFPSHSVIEKGQTVTLRCDPISGHDNLYWYRRVMGKEIKFLLHFVKESKQDESGMPNNRFLAERTGGTYSTLKVQPAELEDSGVYFCASRLTGSSGNTIYFGEGSWLTVV.